This TCR beta chain came from a study of PD-1 blockade in mismatch repair-deficient tumors (dated by TCRdb to the late 2010s). Background for the entire study: Between September 2013 and late 2016, the trial enrolled 86 consecutive patients with approximately 12 types of mismatch repair-deficient cancer, all of whom had received prior treatment and were progressing. Deep sequencing of TCR CDR3 regions was used to track tumor-associated T cell clones in peripheral blood of patients responding to PD-1 blockade.

The time point label, as the study defines it: approximately 10-day in vitro stimulation with candidate neoantigen peptide 3. Mismatch repair deficiency was established in every enrolled patient by polymerase chain reaction or immunohistochemistry. TCR sequencing was carried out for three patients who responded to pembrolizumab therapy. Several ELISpot-reactive candidate neoantigen peptides were each used in a roughly 10-day in vitro stimulation before TCR sequencing. A control culture lacking peptide was run in an identical manner and was used as the baseline for calculation of clone fold changes. The phase II trial prospectively tested pembrolizumab PD-1 blockade in advanced mismatch repair-deficient cancers regardless of tissue of origin. Turning to this clone: Its antigen has not been determined. Qualities for individual bases were not recorded, and no much larger clone is one base off.

Taken from cysteine to phenylalanine, the CDR3 has 15 residues. The retained sequence is limited to the CDR3, 45 bases, with the frame set at the first base. The CDR1 and CDR2 encoded by the germline V gene are SGHAT and FQNNGV. Cut back by 4 bases and 6 bases, the V and J ends lie 15 bases apart. Receptor amplification or capture employed the immunoSEQ multiplex PCR assay. Turning to the authors' computational methods: A clone was classified as neoantigen-specific if the clone expanded significantly in response to the relevant peptide and did not expand significantly in response to any other peptide tested. The table comes from immuneACCESS by way of TCRdb, which keeps in-frame sequences with V and J called. Part of the clones is missing from these tables; in studies checked, under half for an unresolved V gene and the rest for unknown reasons. V and J calls and clone size are copied from that table; D and trimming were computed from the DNA. Within this sample are approximately 10,000 clones, with about 89% of them counted one time only. The ten largest clones add up to roughly a tenth of the sample.

The paper as a whole reports these results and caveats: Clones residing in the tumor, which were often undetectable in blood before treatment, expanded quickly after pembrolizumab and then contracted, generally before radiologic responses. Three of seven peptides elicited clonal expansion, yielding approximately 150 unique blood TCRs, roughly 7 also found in tumor; all positive peptides derived from frameshift mutations.

Recombination linked TRBV11-2 to TRBJ2-2; TRBD1 could be the D gene, as 6 bases match. The starting material was cells cultured in vitro, obtained from a patient treated with pembrolizumab. The sequence was collected from an adult with mismatch repair-deficient cancer. CDR3 protein: CASSSQGVGSGELFF. The DNA is TGTGCCAGCAGCTCACAGGGAGTTGGATCCGGGGAGCTGTTTTTT.